What follows describes a single T cell receptor (beta chain). The antigen remains undetermined. These data originate in a study of tumor-infiltrating lymphocytes in localized non-small cell lung cancer. Study-level results: TCRbeta sequencing showed higher T cell infiltration in tumors than uninvolved lung.

Assay used: immunoSEQ multiplex PCR; TCRdb lists only in-frame clones, some missing. This table holds about 10,000 clones, around 80% found once. Germline values: CDR1 SNHLY, CDR2 FYNNEI. Trimming took 7 bases from V and 4 from J, leaving 22 bases between them. The CDR3 runs to 16 residues. The clonotype comes from a human donor with non-small cell lung cancer. The gene calls are TRBV2 and TRBJ1-2; D remains unclear. Material for sequencing was uninvolved lung tissue not adjacent to the tumor. Written as DNA, the CDR3 is TGTGCCAGCAATAAGGGATCTAGTGGTTCGTTCTATGGCTACACCTTC. Protein sequence: CASNKGSSGSFYGYTF.